This T cell receptor beta chain is drawn from a study of blood T cell repertoires in COVID-19. Study details: The United States, Italy and Spain provided the acute and convalescent COVID-19 samples. PBMCs, B-cell-depleted T cells, or T cells provided the cDNA or gDNA that made up the material.

A note on this clone: Distinct nucleotide sequences in the sample also encode this CDR3.

Followed over time, Seattle patients had been enrolled while infection was active. Authors' analysis steps: Amplification of reference gene primers provided the estimated nucleated cell counts. The method was immunoSEQ multiplex PCR; TCRdb's version includes in-frame clones alone and lacks a portion of them. V and J calls and clone size are those listed in that table; D and trimming were worked out from the DNA. The top ten hold 8% to 13% of the sample, which has 350,000 or so clones, roughly 86% seen once. The CDR3 has 14 residues. In germline, CDR1 is SQVTM, CDR2 ANQGSEA. J was trimmed by 0 bases and V by 6 bases; bases with no gene match: 2.

Sample: peripheral blood. The chain carries TRBV29-1 and TRBJ2-3, with 11 bases lining up with TRBD2. The source is a woman in her 30s with COVID-19, enrolled during active disease. Written as DNA, the CDR3 is TGCAGCGTAGGGACTAGCGGAAGCACAGATACGCAGTATTTT. This translates into CSVGTSGSTDTQYF.